These T cell receptor beta chains were read from a single sample in a study of blood T cell repertoires in COVID-19. Method: immunoSEQ multiplex PCR; TCRdb's copy keeps in-frame clones and lacks some. The table lists about 200,000 clones, 85% to 90% of them singletons. The specimen was peripheral blood. These receptor sequences come from a man in his late teens or twenties with active or convalescent COVID-19. CDR3s include the opening cysteine and the closing phenylalanine or tryptophan. The D gene is left open where the match is weak. Clone size, where shown, is once, few, many, or a class for clones that have expanded.

j_gene | d_gene | v_gene | abundance | CDR3aa | CDR3nt
TRBJ1-6 | TRBD1 | TRBV6-6 | NA | CASSYSQGNSPLHF | TGTGCCAGCAGTTACTCACAGGGGAATTCACCCCTCCACTTT
TRBJ2-1 | NA | TRBV6-5 | NA | CASTPTWVDEQFF | TGTGCCAGCACCCCGACTTGGGTAGATGAGCAGTTCTTC
TRBJ1-5 | TRBD1 | TRBV6-1 | NA | CASSARTGPGGQPQHF | TGTGCCAGCAGTGCCCGGACAGGGCCCGGTGGTCAGCCCCAGCATTTT
TRBJ1-1 | NA | TRBV6-2/TRBV6-3 | NA | CASSYSYVGGLMNTEAFF | TGTGCCAGCAGTTACTCCTATGTAGGGGGACTAATGAACACTGAAGCTTTCTTT
TRBJ1-2 | NA | TRBV15 | once | CATGGYGDDNYGYTF | TGTGCCACCGGGGGCTACGGAGACGATAACTATGGCTACACCTTC
TRBJ2-1 | NA | TRBV7-9 | NA | CASSQTQGRNEQFF | TGTGCCAGCAGCCAAACACAGGGAAGAAATGAGCAGTTCTTC
TRBJ2-7 | TRBD2 | TRBV2 | NA | CASSDRGQTSGRIGYEQYF | TGTGCCAGCAGTGATAGGGGGCAGACTAGCGGGAGAATTGGCTACGAGCAGTACTTC
TRBJ2-3 | TRBD2 | TRBV7-2 | NA | CASSPQTSGRWTDTQYF | TGTGCCAGCAGCCCTCAGACTAGCGGGAGGTGGACAGATACGCAGTATTTT
TRBJ2-2 | NA | TRBV3-1/TRBV3-2 | NA | CASSQGAGAVNTGELFF | TGTGCCAGCAGCCAAGGGGCGGGGGCGGTGAACACCGGGGAGCTGTTTTTT
TRBJ1-1 | NA | TRBV12-5 | NA | CASGLEGGTEAFF | TGTGCTAGTGGTTTGGAGGGAGGCACTGAAGCTTTCTTT
TRBJ2-1 | TRBD2 | TRBV6-4 | few | CASSDTSGGANEQFF | TGTGCCAGCAGCGATACTAGCGGGGGGGCCAATGAGCAGTTCTTC
TRBJ2-7 | TRBD1 | TRBV5-5 | NA | CASSQGAPYEQYF | TGTGCCAGCAGCCAGGGGGCTCCCTACGAGCAGTACTTC
TRBJ1-5 | TRBD1 | TRBV10-3 | NA | CAISVKDRLEGQPQHF | TGTGCCATCAGTGTAAAGGACAGGTTGGAAGGTCAGCCCCAGCATTTT
TRBJ2-3 | NA | TRBV11-3 | NA | CASSLTSSDTQYF | TGTGCCAGCAGCTTAACTAGCTCAGATACGCAGTATTTT
TRBJ2-1 | NA | TRBV5-4 | NA | CASSSLRSSVVTEQFF | TGTGCCAGCAGCTCCCTGCGGTCTAGCGTTGTTACTGAGCAGTTCTTC
TRBJ2-1 | TRBD1 | TRBV12-5 | NA | CASGLVPGTGSDIKINEQFF | TGTGCTAGTGGTTTGGTACCCGGGACAGGGTCGGATATTAAAATAAATGAGCAGTTCTTC
TRBJ1-4 | NA | TRBV4-3 | NA | CASSRGGRVTEKLFF | TGCGCCAGCAGCCGGGGTGGGAGGGTTACTGAAAAACTGTTTTTT
TRBJ1-3 | NA | TRBV4-1 | few | CASTERDFSGNTIYF | TGCGCCAGCACCGAACGGGACTTCTCTGGAAACACCATATATTTT
TRBJ2-5 | TRBD2 | TRBV30 | NA | CAWSVRLAGGNQETQYF | TGTGCCTGGAGTGTACGGCTAGCGGGGGGCAACCAAGAGACCCAGTACTTC
TRBJ1-1 | TRBD1 | TRBV12-3/TRBV12-4 | once | CASSFGTGVEAFF | TGTGCCAGCAGTTTTGGGACAGGGGTTGAAGCTTTCTTT
TRBJ2-7 | NA | TRBV6-5 | NA | CASLGHLYEQYF | TGTGCCAGCCTGGGACACCTATACGAGCAGTACTTC
TRBJ2-5 | TRBD1 | TRBV7-9 | NA | CASSLTGDQETQYF | TGTGCCAGCAGCTTAACAGGGGATCAAGAGACCCAGTACTTC
TRBJ2-1 | NA | TRBV7-2 | NA | CASSSQRISYNEQFF | TGTGCCAGCAGCTCCCAGCGAATCTCCTACAATGAGCAGTTCTTC
TRBJ2-1 | TRBD2 | TRBV7-1 | NA | CASSSTHDRTSGTSALSSYNEQFF | TGTGCCAGCAGCTCGACCCATGACAGAACGTCCGGGACTAGCGCTTTAAGCTCCTACAATGAGCAGTTCTTC
TRBJ2-7 | TRBD2 | TRBV30 | NA | CAWSEIAGGWEQYF | TGTGCCTGGAGTGAAATAGCGGGAGGGTGGGAGCAGTACTTC
TRBJ1-1 | NA | TRBV18 | few | CASSREDITTEAFF | TGTGCCAGCTCACGAGAGGATATCACCACTGAAGCTTTCTTT
TRBJ1-5 | NA | TRBV19 | NA | CASSIRTALNQPQHF | TGTGCCAGTAGTATTCGGACAGCACTCAATCAGCCCCAGCATTTT
TRBJ1-1 | NA | TRBV25-1 | once | CASSATGISTEAFF | TGTGCCAGCAGTGCTACAGGCATCAGCACTGAAGCTTTCTTT
TRBJ1-2 | NA | TRBV11-3 | NA | CASPMKQDYGYTF | TGTGCCAGCCCAATGAAACAGGATTATGGCTACACCTTC
TRBJ1-2 | NA | TRBV12-3/TRBV12-4 | NA | CASSNAGASGYTF | TGTGCCAGCAGTAACGCAGGGGCCTCCGGCTACACCTTC
TRBJ1-1 | NA | TRBV5-1 | NA | CASQRVAGTEAFF | TGCGCCAGCCAGAGGGTCGCGGGAACTGAAGCTTTCTTT
TRBJ1-4 | NA | TRBV2 | NA | CASWVEGATNEKLFF | TGTGCCAGCTGGGTTGAGGGTGCAACTAATGAAAAACTGTTTTTT
TRBJ1-1 | NA | TRBV7-6 | once | CASSLDLRLGTEAFF | TGTGCCAGCAGCTTAGATCTGAGGCTTGGCACTGAAGCTTTCTTT
TRBJ1-6 | NA | TRBV19 | NA | CASSIDSTGNNSPLHF | TGTGCCAGTAGTATAGATTCGACAGGTAATAATTCACCCCTCCACTTT
TRBJ2-7 | NA | TRBV9 | once | CASSATGQSEQYF | TGTGCCAGCAGCGCTACAGGACAGTCCGAGCAGTACTTC
TRBJ2-2 | NA | TRBV4-1 | NA | CARSRPGSGRGGELFF | TGCGCCCGCAGCCGCCCCGGCTCAGGCAGGGGCGGGGAGCTGTTTTTT
TRBJ2-1 | NA | TRBV15 | NA | CATSREAGSYNEQFF | TGTGCCACCAGCAGAGAGGCGGGAAGCTACAATGAGCAGTTCTTC
TRBJ2-3 | TRBD2 | TRBV3-1/TRBV3-2 | NA | CASSQTLAGMGDTQYF | TGTGCCAGCAGCCAAACTCTAGCGGGAATGGGAGATACGCAGTATTTT
TRBJ1-2 | NA | TRBV12-3/TRBV12-4 | NA | CASSWETGYTF | TGTGCCAGCAGTTGGGAGACTGGCTACACCTTC
TRBJ2-5 | TRBD2 | TRBV9 | NA | CASSLGSGGDPQETQYF | TGTGCCAGCAGCCTTGGGAGCGGGGGGGATCCCCAAGAGACCCAGTACTTC
TRBJ2-7 | TRBD2 | TRBV29-1 | NA | CSASTSGSYEQYF | TGCAGCGCTTCGACTAGCGGGAGCTACGAGCAGTACTTC
TRBJ2-3 | NA | TRBV3-1/TRBV3-2 | few | CASSQGGLTVTDTQYF | TGTGCCAGCAGCCAAGGAGGCCTCACGGTCACAGATACGCAGTATTTT
TRBJ1-5 | TRBD1 | TRBV7-9 | NA | CASSLDRGPPHQPQHF | TGTGCCAGCAGCCTAGACAGGGGGCCCCCACATCAGCCCCAGCATTTT
TRBJ1-1 | TRBD1 | TRBV5-1 | NA | CASSLQQGAQTEAFF | TGCGCCAGCAGCCTACAACAGGGGGCGCAAACTGAAGCTTTCTTT
TRBJ2-1 | TRBD2 | TRBV7-8 | few | CASSSRLASSSYNEQFF | TGTGCCAGCAGCTCGCGACTAGCCAGCAGTTCCTACAATGAGCAGTTCTTC
TRBJ2-3 | TRBD2 | TRBV9 | NA | CASSVATRGASGISDTQYF | TGTGCCAGCAGCGTAGCTACGCGGGGGGCTAGCGGGATCTCAGATACGCAGTATTTT
TRBJ1-1 | NA | TRBV6-5 | NA | CASRIDLSGTEAFF | TGTGCCAGCCGTATCGACCTCTCGGGCACTGAAGCTTTCTTT
TRBJ1-1 | TRBD1 | TRBV5-1 | NA | CASSSSGGGTEAFF | TGCGCCAGCAGCTCTTCAGGGGGCGGCACTGAAGCTTTCTTT
TRBJ2-7 | NA | TRBV19 | once | CASSIGGPPYEQYF | TGTGCCAGTAGTATCGGCGGGCCACCCTACGAGCAGTACTTC
TRBJ1-5 | TRBD1 | TRBV27 | NA | CASSLFSGTDQPQHF | TGTGCCAGCAGTTTATTTTCTGGGACAGATCAGCCCCAGCATTTT
TRBJ1-5 | NA | TRBV10-3 | NA | CAISESLGPDQPQHF | TGTGCCATCAGTGAGTCGCTGGGGCCAGATCAGCCCCAGCATTTT
TRBJ1-2 | TRBD1 | TRBV4-1 | NA | CASSQHGGQGDYGYTF | TGCGCCAGCAGCCAACACGGGGGACAGGGTGACTATGGCTACACCTTC
TRBJ2-1 | NA | TRBV12-3/TRBV12-4 | once | CASTSLGGEQFF | TGTGCCAGCACCTCTCTGGGGGGTGAGCAGTTCTTC
TRBJ1-1 | TRBD1 | TRBV18 | NA | CASSLRQGANTEAFF | TGTGCCAGCTCGCTCAGACAGGGGGCGAACACTGAAGCTTTCTTT
TRBJ1-4 | NA | TRBV3-1/TRBV3-2 | NA | CASSQDPGLNEKLFF | TGTGCCAGCAGCCAAGATCCCGGACTAAACGAAAAACTGTTTTTT
TRBJ1-3 | NA | TRBV6-5 | once | CASSRGAYRNTIYF | TGTGCCAGCAGTCGGGGGGCTTATAGAAACACCATATATTTT